This T cell receptor (beta chain) is drawn from a study of blood T cell repertoires in COVID-19. At the level of the study: The United States, Italy and Spain provided the acute and convalescent COVID-19 samples.

Those enrolled, adults aged roughly 18 to 90 years, came from 20 to 25 US areas. Donors in Cohort 3 who had recovered were those with two negative PCRs, healthcare professional clearance, or resolution of their symptoms. Clones were read by immunoSEQ multiplex PCR, and TCRdb kept only the in-frame ones, dropping some. The sample lists about 100,000 clones; 65% to 90% were seen once. Germline V gene lookup returns CDR1 MNHEY and CDR2 SVGAGI. This CDR3 contains 15 residues. Trimming stripped 4 bases from V and 5 bases from J, with 17 bases between. The rearrangement joins TRBV6-5 to TRBJ1-2; D uncertain. The TCR comes from a woman in her fifties or sixties who had recovered from COVID-19. The sample was PBMCs or T cells enriched from blood (not recorded which). CDR3 protein: CASSSAGKRLYGYTF. The CDR3 DNA follows: TGTGCCAGCAGTTCCGCCGGGAAACGTCTTTATGGCTACACCTTC.